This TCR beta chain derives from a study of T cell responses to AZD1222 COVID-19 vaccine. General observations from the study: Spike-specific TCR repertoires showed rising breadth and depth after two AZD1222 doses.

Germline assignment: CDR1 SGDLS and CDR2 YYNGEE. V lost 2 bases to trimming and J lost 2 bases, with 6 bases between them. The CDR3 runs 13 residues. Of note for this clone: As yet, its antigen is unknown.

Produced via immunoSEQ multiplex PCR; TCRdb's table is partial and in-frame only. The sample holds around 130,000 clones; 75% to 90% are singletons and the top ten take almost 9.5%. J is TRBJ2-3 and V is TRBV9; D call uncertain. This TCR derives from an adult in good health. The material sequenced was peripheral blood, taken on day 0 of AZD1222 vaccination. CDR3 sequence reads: CASSVDYTDTQYF. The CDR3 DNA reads TGTGCCAGCAGCGTCGATTACACAGATACGCAGTATTTT.